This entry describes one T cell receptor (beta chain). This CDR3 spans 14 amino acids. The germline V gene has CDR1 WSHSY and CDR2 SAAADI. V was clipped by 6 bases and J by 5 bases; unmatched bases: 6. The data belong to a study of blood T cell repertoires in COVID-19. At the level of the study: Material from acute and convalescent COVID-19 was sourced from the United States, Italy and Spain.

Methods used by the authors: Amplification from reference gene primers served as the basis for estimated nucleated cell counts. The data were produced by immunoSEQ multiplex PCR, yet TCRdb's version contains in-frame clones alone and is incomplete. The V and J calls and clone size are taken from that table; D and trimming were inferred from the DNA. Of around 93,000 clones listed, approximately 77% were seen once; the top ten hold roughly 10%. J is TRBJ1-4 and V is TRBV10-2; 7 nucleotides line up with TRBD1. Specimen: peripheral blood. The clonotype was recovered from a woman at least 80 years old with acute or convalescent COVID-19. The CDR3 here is CASSPGGQNEKLFF. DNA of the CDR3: TGCGCCAGCAGCCCAGGGGGGCAAAATGAAAAACTGTTTTTT.